This T cell receptor (beta chain) was sequenced for a study of cytomegalovirus exposure and HLA in healthy donors. The study, taken as a whole, reports: Earlier results showed most TCR beta V segments being productive about 87% or about 30% of the time.

Turning to this clone: Its antigen is still unknown.

Amplification used 60 Vbeta primers and 13 Jbeta primers. Here immunoSEQ multiplex PCR was the method, and the copy in TCRdb shows in-frame clones only, minus some. The table has some 91,000 clones, about 77% seen once. The germline CDR1 and CDR2 sequences are SGHVS and FQNEAQ. Trimming cost V 5 bases and J 0 bases; bases outside gene matches: 2. The CDR3 loop spans 15 amino acids. Sequenced material: PBMCs. The TCR comes from a man aged 35-49 years in good health and CMV-seronegative. This chain uses TRBV7-8 with TRBJ2-7; TRBD2 aligns across 12 bases. The CDR3 here is CASSQTSGSSYEQYF. The CDR3 DNA sequence: TGTGCCAGCAGCCAGACTAGCGGGAGCTCCTACGAGCAGTACTTC.